The rows below give T cell receptor beta chains drawn from one sample of a study of cytomegalovirus exposure and HLA in healthy donors. Libraries were prepared by immunoSEQ multiplex PCR; TCRdb keeps only in-frame clonotypes and omits some of them. The repertoire holds roughly 140,000 clones, with 79% as singletons. Specimen: PBMCs. The receptors were gathered from a man aged 45 to 65 in good health and CMV-seropositive. CDR3s include the opening cysteine and the closing phenylalanine or tryptophan. The D gene is left open where the match is weak. Expanded clones get a size class; other rows say once, few or many, or leave the size out.

>TRBJ2-5|NA|TRBV5-1|TRBD2
CASSGTSGQETQYF
TGCGCCAGCAGCGGGACTAGCGGACAAGAGACCCAGTACTTC
>TRBJ2-7|NA|TRBV29-1|TRBD1
CSVVGTGSYEQYF
TGCAGCGTTGTTGGGACAGGGTCCTACGAGCAGTACTTC
>TRBJ2-1|few|TRBV9|TRBD2
CASSVAGGGTYNEQFF
TGTGCCAGCAGCGTAGCGGGAGGGGGGACATACAATGAGCAGTTCTTC
>TRBJ2-7|NA|TRBV4-1|TRBD1
CASSQGRDSSYEQYF
TGCGCCAGCAGCCAAGGCCGGGACAGTTCATACGAGCAGTACTTC
>TRBJ2-5|few|TRBV4-1|NA
CASSQVRDQETQYF
TGCGCCAGCAGCCAAGTAAGAGACCAAGAGACCCAGTACTTC
>TRBJ2-1|NA|TRBV27|TRBD1
CASSATGIIYNEQFF
TGTGCCAGCAGCGCGACAGGGATCATCTACAATGAGCAGTTCTTC
>TRBJ1-2|NA|TRBV29-1|TRBD1
CSVEDWTGGYTF
TGCAGCGTTGAAGACTGGACAGGGGGCTACACCTTC
>TRBJ1-5|NA|TRBV7-2|NA
CASSLVSGPGNQPQHF
TGTGCCAGCAGCTTAGTATCTGGGCCCGGCAATCAGCCCCAGCATTTT
>TRBJ2-1|NA|TRBV11-2|NA
CASSFYSYNEQFF
TGTGCCAGCAGCTTCTACTCCTACAATGAGCAGTTCTTC
>TRBJ2-1|NA|TRBV5-1|NA
CASSLDRYNEQFF
TGCGCCAGCAGCTTGGACAGGTACAATGAGCAGTTCTTC
>TRBJ1-2|once|TRBV2|NA
CASSVRGEYGYTF
TGTGCCAGCAGTGTCCGGGGAGAGTATGGCTACACCTTC
>TRBJ1-5|NA|TRBV6-1|NA
CASSELWRLGQPQHF
TGTGCCAGCAGTGAACTCTGGCGGCTGGGTCAGCCCCAGCATTTT
>TRBJ1-1|few|TRBV11-3|NA
CASSPGGRANTEAFF
TGTGCCAGCAGCCCGGGGGGACGTGCGAACACTGAAGCTTTCTTT
>TRBJ1-1|NA|TRBV7-9|TRBD1
CASSPDRGQVTEAFF
TGTGCCAGCAGCCCCGACAGGGGGCAGGTCACTGAAGCTTTCTTT
>TRBJ1-2|NA|TRBV13|NA
CASSRQVSGYTF
TGTGCCAGCAGCCGACAGGTCTCTGGCTACACCTTC
>TRBJ2-3|few|TRBV7-3|TRBD2
CASSYRLASDTQYF
TGTGCCAGCAGCTACCGACTAGCGTCAGATACGCAGTATTTT
>TRBJ2-7|NA|TRBV4-1|NA
CASSTLDRLAKAYEQYF
TGCGCCAGCAGTACCCTAGACCGACTGGCGAAAGCCTACGAGCAGTACTTC
>TRBJ1-1|NA|TRBV9|NA
CASSANVGDTEAFF
TGTGCCAGCAGTGCCAACGTAGGGGACACTGAAGCTTTCTTT
>TRBJ2-7|NA|TRBV27|TRBD1
CASRNPGGREQYF
TGTGCCAGCAGGAATCCAGGGGGCCGCGAGCAGTACTTC
>TRBJ2-1|NA|TRBV2|TRBD2
CASSDRTSAASGEQFF
TGTGCCAGCAGCGACCGGACTAGCGCGGCCTCGGGGGAGCAGTTCTTC
>TRBJ2-7|NA|TRBV28|NA
CASSYRETSYEQYF
TGTGCCAGCAGTTACCGGGAAACATCCTACGAGCAGTACTTC
>TRBJ2-1|NA|TRBV7-9|TRBD1
CASSTRDRGPNEQFF
TGTGCCAGCAGCACCCGGGACAGGGGGCCCAATGAGCAGTTCTTC
>TRBJ2-2|once|TRBV11-2|TRBD2
CASSRTSGTGELFF
TGTGCCAGCAGCCGGACTAGCGGCACCGGGGAGCTGTTTTTT
>TRBJ2-3|NA|TRBV6-4|TRBD2
CASSEASGGRDTQYF
TGTGCCAGCAGTGAGGCTAGCGGGGGTAGAGATACGCAGTATTTT
>TRBJ2-3|NA|TRBV5-6|TRBD1
CASSFPTGTQYF
TGTGCCAGCAGCTTTCCGACAGGGACGCAGTATTTT
>TRBJ2-7|once|TRBV7-9|TRBD1
CASSRDSFYEQYF
TGTGCCAGCAGCCGGGACAGCTTCTACGAGCAGTACTTC
>TRBJ1-3|NA|TRBV11-2|NA
CASSLVADSGNTIYF
TGTGCCAGCAGCTTAGTGGCGGATTCTGGAAACACCATATATTTT
>TRBJ2-1|NA|TRBV5-4|TRBD1
CASSARTGGYNEQFF
TGTGCCAGCAGCGCGAGGACAGGGGGCTACAATGAGCAGTTCTTC
>TRBJ1-1|few|TRBV9|NA
CASSAQSEAFF
TGTGCCAGCAGCGCACAGAGTGAAGCTTTCTTT
>TRBJ1-4|NA|TRBV28|NA
CASSLSGDREKLFF
TGTGCCAGCAGTTTATCCGGGGATCGAGAAAAACTGTTTTTT
>TRBJ2-2|NA|TRBV18|NA
CASSPVTNTGELFF
TGTGCCAGCTCACCAGTCACGAACACCGGGGAGCTGTTTTTT
>TRBJ1-1|NA|TRBV19|TRBD1
CASGGDRGAAFF
TGTGCCAGCGGGGGAGACAGGGGGGCGGCTTTCTTT
>TRBJ2-1|NA|TRBV5-1|TRBD2
CASSAVPGLAGGQFF
TGCGCCAGCAGCGCAGTCCCGGGACTAGCGGGAGGGCAGTTCTTC
>TRBJ2-6|NA|TRBV5-1|NA
CASSSSSGANVLTF
TGCGCCAGCAGCTCTAGCTCTGGGGCCAACGTCCTGACTTTC
>TRBJ2-7|NA|TRBV11-2|NA
CASSLQLADYEQYF
TGTGCCAGCAGCTTACAGCTAGCAGACTACGAGCAGTACTTC
>TRBJ1-4|once|TRBV5-1|TRBD1
CASSHTGGDEKLFF
TGCGCCAGCAGCCACACAGGGGGTGATGAAAAACTGTTTTTT
>TRBJ2-2|NA|TRBV2|NA
CASRPPSTGELFF
TGTGCCAGCCGCCCGCCGAGCACCGGGGAGCTGTTTTTT
>TRBJ2-1|NA|TRBV5-1|TRBD1
CASSPTGQGTNNEQFF
TGCGCCAGCAGCCCGACGGGACAGGGGACAAACAATGAGCAGTTCTTC
>TRBJ2-5|NA|TRBV6-6|NA
CASSWAGRETQYF
TGTGCCAGCAGTTGGGCCGGTAGGGAGACCCAGTACTTC
>TRBJ2-5|NA|TRBV9|TRBD2
CASSDAGTSAETQYF
TGTGCCAGCAGCGATGCCGGGACTAGCGCAGAGACCCAGTACTTC
>TRBJ2-3|NA|TRBV27|NA
CASSHTDTQYF
TGTGCCAGCAGTCACACAGATACGCAGTATTTT
>TRBJ2-7|NA|TRBV11-2|NA
CASSPTRGPSYEQYF
TGTGCCAGCAGCCCAACGCGGGGGCCCTCCTACGAGCAGTACTTC
>TRBJ2-3|NA|TRBV29-1|TRBD2
CSVVTSSSATDTQYF
TGCAGCGTTGTGACTAGCTCTAGTGCCACAGATACGCAGTATTTT
>TRBJ2-6|NA|TRBV30|TRBD1
CAWSLGGAGANVLTF
TGTGCCTGGAGTTTAGGGGGCGCTGGGGCCAACGTCCTGACTTTC
>TRBJ2-5|NA|TRBV5-4|NA
CASSLAFSGETQYF
TGTGCCAGCAGCTTGGCCTTTAGCGGAGAGACCCAGTACTTC
>TRBJ2-7|NA|TRBV9|TRBD2
CASSAGGPEQYF
TGTGCCAGCAGCGCGGGGGGTCCCGAGCAGTACTTC
>TRBJ1-1|NA|TRBV19|TRBD1
CASSMLGTVNTEAFF
TGTGCCAGTAGTATGTTGGGGACAGTGAACACTGAAGCTTTCTTT
>TRBJ2-3|NA|TRBV27|NA
CASTSRDTQYF
TGTGCCAGCACCTCCCGAGATACGCAGTATTTT
>TRBJ2-1|NA|TRBV2|TRBD2
CASSAAGLAGHEQFF
TGTGCCAGCAGCGCGGCGGGACTAGCGGGTCATGAGCAGTTCTTC
>TRBJ2-7|NA|TRBV6-5|TRBD1
CASRTITGVGEQYF
TGTGCCAGCAGGACGATTACAGGGGTTGGCGAGCAGTACTTC
>TRBJ2-3|once|TRBV5-1|TRBD2
CASSLELLAGPSTDTQYF
TGCGCCAGCAGCTTGGAATTGCTAGCGGGCCCAAGCACAGATACGCAGTATTTT
>TRBJ2-7|NA|TRBV14|NA
CASSPIPGHLSYEQYF
TGTGCCAGCAGCCCAATTCCGGGACACCTCTCCTACGAGCAGTACTTC
>TRBJ1-5|NA|TRBV29-1|TRBD1
CSVSQGVDQPQHF
TGCAGCGTTTCACAGGGGGTGGATCAGCCCCAGCATTTT
>TRBJ1-1|once|TRBV7-8|TRBD1
CASSLVRGRRYTEAFF
TGTGCCAGCAGCTTAGTGAGGGGGCGTCGGTACACTGAAGCTTTCTTT
>TRBJ1-5|NA|TRBV6-1|NA
CASSEGTVHSNQPQHF
TGTGCCAGCAGTGAAGGGACAGTTCATAGCAATCAGCCCCAGCATTTT
>TRBJ2-7|few|TRBV28|TRBD2
CASRPHSAGGYEQYF
TGTGCCAGCAGACCCCATTCGGCGGGAGGCTACGAGCAGTACTTC
>TRBJ2-6|NA|TRBV27|NA
CASSKRGGSGANVLTF
TGTGCCAGCAGTAAAAGAGGAGGCTCTGGGGCCAACGTCCTGACTTTC
>TRBJ2-3|NA|TRBV5-1|NA
CASSPGQPDTQYF
TGCGCCAGCAGCCCCGGACAGCCAGATACGCAGTATTTT